Given below is one T cell receptor (beta chain) in context. V lost 0 bases to trimming and J lost 4 bases; unmatched junction nucleotides: 3. CDR1 is SGHNT, CDR2 YYREEE, per germline (reference sequence). This CDR3 has 15 amino acids. Original handling: It was from reference gene primer amplification that nucleated cell counts were estimated. Assay used: immunoSEQ multiplex PCR; TCRdb lists only in-frame clones, some missing. Clone size and the V and J calls come from that table; the DNA yielded D and trimming. The profile covers approximately 63,000 clones, with more than 80% appearing a single time and 1.3% taken by the ten largest. These data come from a study of blood T cell repertoires in COVID-19. Study at large: Both acute and convalescent COVID-19 samples were obtained from the United States, Italy and Spain. Nucleic acid was either cDNA or gDNA, and it came from T cells, B-cell-depleted T cells, or PBMCs.

The chain has TRBV5-4 and TRBJ2-1; 8 nucleotides line up with TRBD1. Material: peripheral blood. The clonotype comes from an elderly woman with acute or convalescent COVID-19. The CDR3 DNA reads as TGTGCCAGCAGCTTGGCAGGGGGCCGATACAATGAGCAGTTCTTC. Its translation is CASSLAGGRYNEQFF. Drawing the rest from reference TRBV5-4 and TRBJ2-1, the complete variable domain is ETGVTQSPTHLIKTRGQQVTLRCSSQSGHNTVSWYQQALGQGPQFIFQYYREEENGRGNFPPRFSGLQFPNYSSELNVNALELDDSALYLCASSLAGGRYNEQFFGPGTRLTVL.